Shown below are 10 T cell receptor beta chains from a single sample sequenced in a study of post-analysis software for immune sequencing data. Whole-study findings and limits: TRBV5-6, TRBV5-1 and TRBV20-1 belonged to a set of roughly 5 TRBV segments that were more frequent in patients than controls.

For these TCRs, the target antigens are not known. Researchers reported that TCR beta cDNA libraries carried unique molecular identifiers. One entry per CDR3 protein, called by TCRdb with MiXCR from the PCR reads. The sample carries 750,000 to 950,000 distinct CDR3 sequences, 53% recorded once. The sequenced sample was blood. The origin of the receptors is a girl between 10 and 17 years old with multiple sclerosis.

The CDR3 reads CASSVALGGEQFF. The CDR3, as DNA: TGTGCCAGCAGCGTAGCTCTAGGGGGGGAGCAGTTCTTC. The chain couples TRBV9 to TRBJ2-1, with D perhaps matching TRBD1 or TRBD2 (6 bases each). Per the germline V gene, CDR1 is SGDLS and CDR2 is YYNGEE. The V end lost 0 bases, the J end lost 10 bases, and 11 bases lay between the germline ends. CDR3 size: 13 residues.

Written as DNA, the CDR3 is TGTGCCAGTAGTTCGATGGGAATGAACACTGAAGCTTTCTTT. Translating gives CASSSMGMNTEAFF. The chain uses TRBV19 and TRBJ1-1; D gene uncertain. Germline CDR1 and CDR2: LNHDA and SQIVND (reference sequence). CDR3 length: 14 amino acids. V was trimmed by 5 bases and J by 0 bases, leaving 10 bases between them.

The chain recombines TRBV12-3 or TRBV12-4 with TRBJ2-1; TRBD1 might be the D (5 bases). Trimming shortened V by 5 bases and J by 7 bases, and 12 bases separated the two germline ends. The CDR3 spans 13 residues. The CDR3 coding sequence is TGTGCCAGCAGTCTCCAGGGTATGAATGAGCAGTTCTTC. Encoded protein: CASSLQGMNEQFF.

V and J are TRBV20-1 and TRBJ2-5; 10 nucleotides match TRBD2. This CDR3 has 13 residues. V lost 0 bases and J lost 11; bases outside the gene matches: 6. CDR1 and CDR2 (germline): DFQATT, SNEGSKA (reference sequence). The CDR3 here is CSARELAGQEQYF. Here the CDR3 DNA reads TGCAGTGCTAGAGAACTAGCGGGACAGGAACAGTACTTC.

CDR3 in DNA: TGTGCCACGGGGGAGACCCAGTACTTC. Translating gives CATGETQYF. This chain connects TRBV7-9 to TRBJ2-5, with D perhaps TRBD2 (5 bases). CDR3 length equals 9 residues. Germline V gene sequence: CDR1 SEHNR, CDR2 FQNEAQ (reference sequence). V was shortened by 10 bases and J by 5 bases, with 5 bases between the two germline ends.

This sequence joins TRBV2 and TRBJ2-3; a possible D gene is TRBD1 (5 bases). The CDR3 has 14 residues. Germline V gene data show CDR1 as SNHLY and CDR2 as FYNNEI. Trimming took 6 bases from V and 5 from J, leaving 15 bases between them. DNA of the CDR3: TGTGCCAGCAGCCCAACAGGCGTGGGAGATACGCAGTATTTT. Translating gives CASSPTGVGDTQYF.

This chain links TRBV20-1 with TRBJ2-5, with D possibly being TRBD1 (5 bases). The germline gives CDR1 DFQATT, CDR2 SNEGSKA (reference sequence). V lost 7 bases, J lost 5 bases, and 11 bases lay in between. This CDR3 has 11 residues. As DNA, the CDR3 is TGCAGTGTTACCCCAGGGGAGACCCAGTACTTC. As protein: CSVTPGETQYF.

This chain connects TRBV11-1 to TRBJ2-5; D is unresolved. The germline gives CDR1 SGHAT, CDR2 FQDESV (reference sequence). Trimming pared 2 bases from V and 0 bases from J, leaving 13 bases between. This CDR3 contains 16 residues. CDR3 nucleotide sequence: TGTGCCAGCAGCTTAAATAGCCCATTCGACCAAGAGACCCAGTACTTC. Its protein product is CASSLNSPFDQETQYF.

This sequence joins TRBV5-1 and TRBJ2-6; D assignment may be TRBD1 or TRBD2 (6 bases each). V lost 4 bases to trimming and J lost 1 base, with 12 bases between them. The CDR3 contains 16 residues. Per the germline V gene, CDR1 is SGHRS and CDR2 is YFSETQ. The CDR3 loop is CASSPGDFSGANVLTF. As DNA, the CDR3 is TGCGCCAGCAGCCCAGGGGACTTTTCTGGGGCCAACGTCCTGACTTTC.

As regards this clonotype: Given a much more abundant clone one base away, this may be a read error. V and J are TRBV12-3 or TRBV12-4 and TRBJ1-1, with a tentative D call TRBD1 (5 bases). The CDR3 runs to 15 residues. Here the CDR3 reads CTSSFGGTKNTEAFF. CDR3 bases: TGTACCAGCAGTTTTGGGGGGACGAAGAACACTGAAGCTTTCTTT.